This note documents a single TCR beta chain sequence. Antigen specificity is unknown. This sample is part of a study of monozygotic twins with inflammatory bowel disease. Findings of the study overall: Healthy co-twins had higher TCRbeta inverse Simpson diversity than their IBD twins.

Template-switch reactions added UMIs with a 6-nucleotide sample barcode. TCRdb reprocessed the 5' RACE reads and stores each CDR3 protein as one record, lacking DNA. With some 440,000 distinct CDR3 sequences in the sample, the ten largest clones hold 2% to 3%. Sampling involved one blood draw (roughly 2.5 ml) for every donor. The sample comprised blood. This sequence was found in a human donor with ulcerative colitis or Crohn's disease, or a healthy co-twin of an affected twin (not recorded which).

The CDR3: CASSKSLAEETQYF. This rearrangement joins TRBV7-9 to TRBJ2-5; TCRdb's D gene call, TRBD2, goes unchecked for lack of DNA. The CDR3 spans 14 residues. Germline assignment: CDR1 SEHNR and CDR2 FQNEAQ (reference sequence).